The 3 T cell receptor beta chains below all came from one sample that was sequenced in a study of blood T cell repertoires in COVID-19. Assay: immunoSEQ multiplex PCR; the TCRdb copy retains only in-frame clones and omits some. The sample carries some 300,000 clones, roughly 88% recorded once. The sample was peripheral blood. The receptors derive from a woman aged 30 to 39 who had recovered from COVID-19.

V usage is TRBV30 and J usage is TRBJ1-2, with 9 nucleotides matching TRBD1. CDR1 and CDR2 from the germline V gene are GTSNPN and SVGIG (reference sequence). The CDR3 consists of 13 residues. Germline trimming cut 3 bases from V and 8 bases from J; bases unmatched to any gene: 7. The CDR3 DNA reads TGTGCCTGGAGAGTACAGGGGGCGTGGGGCTACACCTTC. This gives the protein CAWRVQGAWGYTF.

The chain uses TRBV5-5 and TRBJ2-7, with 10 bases fitting TRBD1. There are 18 residues in the CDR3. The V and J ends lost 3 bases and 1 base, in that order; junction bases with no gene match: 13. CDR1 and CDR2 from the germline V gene are SGHKS and YYEKEE (reference sequence). CDR3 protein: CASSWRFLGQGESYEQYF. CDR3 nucleotides: TGTGCCAGCAGCTGGCGCTTTTTAGGACAGGGGGAGTCCTACGAGCAGTACTTC.

The V gene is TRBV4-1, the J gene TRBJ1-1, with a possible D match to TRBD1 (6 bases). The CDR3 is made up of 14 amino acids. CDR1 MGHRA and CDR2 YSYEKL come from the germline V gene. V lost 4 bases to trimming and J lost 5 bases, with 14 bases between them. The CDR3, as DNA: TGCGCCAGCAGCCGCCCGAAACAGGGAACTGAAGCTTTCTTT. Its protein product is CASSRPKQGTEAFF.